Listed below are T cell receptor beta chains from one sample, sequenced in a study of identical twins. TCRdb reprocessed the 5' RACE reads via MiXCR and lists one record per CDR3 protein. The sample contains about 1.7 million distinct CDR3 sequences, around 33% of which appear only once. Specimen: cord blood. These receptors came from a newborn girl in good health. The CDR3 runs from the conserved cysteine through the conserved F or W. A D gene is named only where the DNA matches it firmly. Clone size is not always given. Where it is, it says once, few, many or a class for expanded clones.

d_call j_call clone_size v_call cdr3_aa cdr3_nt
TRBD2 TRBJ2-1 few TRBV7-7 CASSLGTSGALYNEQFF TGTGCTAGCAGCTTGGGGACTAGCGGGGCCCTCTACAATGAGCAGTTCTTC
. TRBJ2-5 many TRBV20-1 CSAMSGRQETQYF TGCAGTGCTATGTCCGGGAGACAAGAGACCCAGTACTTC
. TRBJ2-3 few TRBV10-3 CAISESKWETGTDTQYF TGTGCCATCAGTGAGTCGAAGTGGGAGACAGGTACAGATACGCAGTATTTT
TRBD2 TRBJ2-5 many TRBV2 CASVLAEQETQYF TGTGCCAGCGTACTAGCGGAGCAAGAGACCCAGTACTTC
TRBD2 TRBJ2-3 . TRBV20-1 CSARMAGGPTDTQYF TGCAGTGCTAGGATGGCGGGAGGCCCCACAGATACGCAGTATTTT
. TRBJ1-1 once TRBV25-1 CARSEWAGPLEAFF TGTGCCCGCAGTGAATGGGCAGGGCCTCTTGAAGCTTTCTTT
. TRBJ1-1 . TRBV19 CASNRWAEAFF TGTGCCAGTAACAGGTGGGCTGAAGCTTTCTTT
. TRBJ2-7 . TRBV27 CASSLEGRPYEQYF TGTGCCAGCAGTTTGGAGGGCCGCCCCTACGAGCAGTACTTC
TRBD2 TRBJ2-1 . TRBV20-1 CSAASGRAYNEQFF TGCAGTGCTGCTAGCGGGAGGGCTTACAATGAGCAGTTCTTC
TRBD2 TRBJ2-1 few TRBV20-1 CSARGLAGLYSYNEQFF TGCAGTGCCCGCGGACTAGCGGGGCTCTACTCCTACAATGAGCAGTTCTTC
. TRBJ1-2 few TRBV7-9 CASSLGQTYTF TGTGCCAGCAGCCTAGGACAGACCTACACCTTC
. TRBJ2-1 many TRBV12-3/TRBV12-4 CASSTGLNNEQFF TGTGCCAGCAGTACCGGACTAAACAATGAGCAGTTCTTC
TRBD2 TRBJ2-1 . TRBV10-3 CAITTSGGANEQFF TGTGCCATCACGACTAGCGGGGGGGCCAATGAGCAGTTCTTC
TRBD2 TRBJ2-3 . TRBV4-1 CASSQPTSGKDTQYF TGCGCCAGCAGCCAACCAACTAGCGGGAAAGATACGCAGTATTTT
. TRBJ1-5 . TRBV2 CASGTKQPQHF TGTGCCAGCGGGACTAAACAGCCCCAGCATTTT
. TRBJ2-1 many TRBV7-8 CASILRPPWGYNEQFF TGTGCCAGCATCCTCAGGCCCCCTTGGGGGTACAATGAGCAGTTCTTC
. TRBJ1-2 many TRBV10-3 CAISEGHYGYTF TGTGCCATCAGTGAGGGGCACTATGGCTACACCTTC
. TRBJ2-3 few TRBV11-2 CASSLDRVAQWPEPSTDTQYF TGTGCCAGCAGCTTAGATCGGGTAGCCCAGTGGCCCGAACCAAGCACAGATACGCAGTATTTT
. TRBJ2-4 . TRBV20-1 CSAREGSVAKNIQYF TGCAGTGCTAGAGAGGGCTCCGTAGCCAAAAACATTCAGTACTTC
TRBD1 TRBJ1-1 few TRBV6-1 CASRKTGALNTEAFF TGTGCCAGCCGTAAGACAGGGGCCCTGAACACTGAAGCTTTCTTT
TRBD2 TRBJ2-1 many TRBV3-1 CASSQDRLAVYNEQFF TGTGCCAGCAGCCAGGATAGGCTAGCGGTATACAATGAGCAGTTCTTC
. TRBJ2-1 . TRBV20-1 CSARARGRLFEQFF TGCAGTGCTAGAGCCCGGGGGCGCTTGTTTGAGCAGTTCTTC
TRBD2 TRBJ2-1 . TRBV6-1 CASSPGLAGDDEQFF TGTGCCAGCAGCCCCGGACTAGCGGGGGATGATGAGCAGTTCTTC
TRBD2 TRBJ2-4 . TRBV2 CASRANSGRWDEQYF TGTGCCAGCAGGGCGAATAGCGGGAGGTGGGATGAGCAGTACTTC
. TRBJ1-2 few TRBV20-1 CSASPRLNPGGYTF TGCAGTGCTAGTCCCCGTCTCAATCCAGGGGGCTACACCTTC
TRBD1 TRBJ2-7 few TRBV12-3/TRBV12-4 CASSLDRVVDEQYF TGTGCCAGCAGCCTCGACAGGGTAGTCGACGAGCAGTACTTC
. TRBJ2-5 few TRBV25-1 CASSVMGAGRQETQYF TGTGCCAGCAGTGTCATGGGGGCAGGGAGACAAGAGACCCAGTACTTC
TRBD2 TRBJ2-7 . TRBV3-1 CASSQVFRLAKAYEQYF TGTGCCAGCAGCCAAGTTTTCAGACTAGCCAAGGCCTACGAGCAGTACTTC
TRBD2 TRBJ2-1 . TRBV14 CASSQRLAGGPSNEQFF TGTGCCAGCAGCCAGAGACTAGCGGGAGGGCCGAGCAATGAGCAGTTCTTC
TRBD1 TRBJ1-5 . TRBV20-1 CSAITRDRGNQPQHF TGCAGTGCCATTACCCGGGACAGAGGCAATCAGCCCCAGCATTTT